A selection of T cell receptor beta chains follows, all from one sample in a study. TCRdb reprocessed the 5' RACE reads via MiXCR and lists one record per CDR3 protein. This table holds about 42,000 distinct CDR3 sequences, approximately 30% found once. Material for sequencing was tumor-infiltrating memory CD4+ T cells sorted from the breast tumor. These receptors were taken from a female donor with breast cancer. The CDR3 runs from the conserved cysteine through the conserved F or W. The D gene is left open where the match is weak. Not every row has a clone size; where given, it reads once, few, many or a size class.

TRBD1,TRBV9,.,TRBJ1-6,CASSVGQGGSPLHF,TGTGCCAGCAGCGTTGGGCAGGGGGGTTCACCCCTCCACTTT
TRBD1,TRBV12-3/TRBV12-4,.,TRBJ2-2,CTSNTGQGHGELFF,TGTACCAGCAACACCGGACAGGGCCACGGGGAGCTGTTTTTT
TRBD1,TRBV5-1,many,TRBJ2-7,CASSYSGTGERYEQYF,TGCGCCAGCAGCTATTCCGGGACAGGGGAAAGGTACGAGCAGTACTTC
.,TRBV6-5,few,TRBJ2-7,CASSYSAGYEQYF,TGTGCCAGCAGTTACTCTGCGGGTTACGAGCAGTACTTC
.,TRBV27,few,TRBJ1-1,CASSGGDNTEAFF,TGTGCCAGCAGTGGCGGGGATAACACTGAAGCTTTCTTT
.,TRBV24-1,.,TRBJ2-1,CATSDYAGNEQFF,TGTGCCACCAGTGACTACGCGGGAAATGAGCAGTTCTTC
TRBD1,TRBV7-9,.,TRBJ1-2,CASSLVPDRGGYTF,TGTGCCAGCAGCTTAGTCCCGGACAGGGGTGGCTACACCTTC
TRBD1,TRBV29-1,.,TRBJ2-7,CSVAGTAKSYEQYF,TGCAGCGTCGCCGGGACAGCTAAGTCCTACGAGCAGTACTTC
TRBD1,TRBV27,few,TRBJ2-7,CASSLGTGSYEQYF,TGTGCCAGCAGTTTGGGGACAGGCTCCTACGAGCAGTACTTC
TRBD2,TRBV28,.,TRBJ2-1,CASKGLAASSYNEQFF,TGTGCCAGCAAAGGACTAGCGGCGAGCTCCTACAATGAGCAGTTCTTC
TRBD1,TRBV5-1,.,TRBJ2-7,CASGQGQRNYEQYF,TGCGCCAGCGGACAGGGACAAAGAAACTACGAGCAGTACTTC
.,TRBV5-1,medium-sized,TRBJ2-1,CASSSWTDNEQFF,TGCGCCAGCAGCTCATGGACTGACAATGAGCAGTTCTTC
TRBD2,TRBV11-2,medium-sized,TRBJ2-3,CASAYQLASTDTQYF,TGTGCCAGCGCTTACCAACTAGCGAGCACAGATACGCAGTATTTT
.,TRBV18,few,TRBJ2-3,CASSPHPDTQYF,TGTGCCAGCTCACCCCACCCAGATACGCAGTATTTT
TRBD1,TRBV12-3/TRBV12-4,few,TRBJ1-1,CASSFPGQGTTEAFF,TGTGCCAGCAGTTTCCCCGGACAGGGGACCACTGAAGCTTTCTTT
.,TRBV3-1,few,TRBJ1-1,CASSQQGYEAFF,TGTGCCAGCAGCCAACAGGGCTATGAAGCTTTCTTT
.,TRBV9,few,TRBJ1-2,CASSGDGYGYTF,TGTGCCAGCAGCGGGGACGGATATGGCTACACCTTC
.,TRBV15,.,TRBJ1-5,CATRGATGQPQHF,TGTGCCACCAGAGGGGCAACTGGACAGCCCCAGCATTTT
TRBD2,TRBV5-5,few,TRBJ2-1,CASSLKTSRGDEQFF,TGTGCCAGCAGCCTGAAGACTAGCCGGGGCGATGAGCAGTTCTTC
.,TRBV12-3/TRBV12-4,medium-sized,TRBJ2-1,CASSLKNGRTVEQFF,TGTGCCAGCAGCTTAAAGAACGGCAGGACTGTTGAGCAGTTCTTC
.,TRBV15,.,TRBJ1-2,CATSRPGTGWFGYTF,TGTGCCACCAGCCGCCCCGGGACCGGGTGGTTTGGCTACACCTTC
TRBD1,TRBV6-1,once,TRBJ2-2,CASSGTGTGTGELFF,TGTGCCAGCAGTGGGACTGGGACAGGGACCGGGGAGCTGTTTTTT
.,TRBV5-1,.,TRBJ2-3,CASSSDQPNTQYF,TGCGCCAGCAGCTCGGACCAACCGAATACGCAGTATTTT
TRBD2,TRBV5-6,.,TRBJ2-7,CASSLRGGTEQYF,TGTGCCAGCAGCTTGCGGGGGGGGACCGAGCAGTACTTC
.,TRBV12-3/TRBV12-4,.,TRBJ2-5,CASSLKGPGETQYF,TGTGCCAGCAGTTTGAAAGGTCCTGGGGAGACCCAGTACTTC
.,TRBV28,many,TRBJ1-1,CASSPGKGEAFF,TGTGCCAGCAGTCCCGGTAAGGGAGAAGCTTTCTTT
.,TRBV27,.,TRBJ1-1,CASSGGGTEAFF,TGTGCCAGCAGTGGGGGAGGCACTGAAGCTTTCTTT